This TCR beta chain was profiled in a study of low-dose radiotherapy and immunotherapy resistance in tumors (dated by TCRdb to between 2020 and 2023). Regarding the study in general: In Cohort 1, each fraction delivered 0.5 Gy every 2 weeks, and the prescribed total PTV dose was 6.5 Gy. Patients in Cohort 2 were given 1 Gy per fraction every two weeks, for a total of 13 Gy across 26 weeks. Patients took aspirin 300 mg orally once daily for four cycles, starting on cycle 1 day 1. Eight patients were included in the translational analysis, namely three from the first dose cohort plus the first five from the second dose cohort. Cyclophosphamide 200 mg/m2 was administered intravenously every two weeks, one day before each radiation and immunotherapy administration. Nivolumab and ipilimumab were both given intravenously, with nivolumab at a 240 mg flat dose every two weeks and ipilimumab at 1 mg/kg every six weeks. Randomization of trial participants into treatment groups was not performed.

This clonotype was seen repeatedly, ten times or more. Its recognized antigen is unknown. Per-nucleotide qualities are absent, and no much larger clonotype sits a single base away. The time point label of this sample denotes: before trial treatment. Donors were enrolled in RACIN, a single-arm phase I dose-escalation trial combining nivolumab, ipilimumab, aspirin, low-dose cyclophosphamide and low-dose radiotherapy. To be eligible, a patient needed to have an advanced solid tumor that was TIL-negative. Inclusive of the bounding cysteine and phenylalanine, the CDR3 is 15 residues long. Here the CDR3 DNA is all that survives: 45 bases in frame from base 1. CDR1 and CDR2, looked up from the germline V gene (reference sequence), are LNHNV and YYDKDF. V is pared back by 1 base and J by 7 bases, with 16 bases lying between the germline termini. Reads for this sample came from an Illumina HiSeq 2500. First-strand cDNA was synthesized using Superscript III and a set of TRAV- and TRBV-specific primers, so that both TCRalpha and TCRbeta chains were covered. A roughly 19-cycle PCR with Phusion amplified the TCRs, pairing a constant-region primer with the adapter that was attached to the V primers. The MessageAmp II aRNA Amplification Kit was used to amplify the isolated mRNA, with in vitro transcription run for approximately 15 hours at 37 degrees C. The Dynabeads mRNA DIRECT Purification Kit was used to isolate mRNA for TCR sequencing. Indexed Illumina adapters were added in a second approximately 26-cycle Phusion PCR, and the resulting products were purified with AMPure XP beads. Processing in the source paper ran as follows. Custom Perl scripts were used to pool TCR sequences that encoded the same protein, to remove out-of-frame sequences, and to calculate the abundance of each clonotype. Any TCR sequence supported by only a single read was excluded from analysis. Shannon entropy, Gini index, clonality, richness, and the frequency of TCRs shared between repertoires were included as repertoire metrics. The public sequencing data were trimmed at Q25 with fastp and processed into clonotypes with MiXCR by TCRdb, which kept only in-frame beta chains. Records with the same CDR3 protein are collapsed into one entry carrying the most frequent genes and DNA. These V and J calls originate from TCRdb's pipeline instead of the authors' own analysis. The sample yields 57,000 or so distinct CDR3 sequences; about 25% were counted once. Of the sample, just over 5.5% falls within the top ten clones.

The source is a male donor with prostate cancer. The chain was built from TRBV15 and TRBJ1-1; perhaps TRBD1 is the D gene, with 5 bases matching. The sequences come from PBMCs, collected before treatment. The CDR3 in this case is CATSRGGIEGIEAFF. The nucleotide sequence is TGTGCCACCAGCAGAGGGGGGATTGAGGGGATTGAAGCTTTCTTT. Outside the CDR3, residues come from the reference TRBV15 and TRBJ1-1 proteins, so the full variable domain is: DAMVIQNPRYQVTQFGKPVTLSCSQTLNHNVMYWYQQKSSQAPKLLFHYYDKDFNNEADTPDNFQSRRPNTSFCFLDIRSPGLGDTAMYLCATSRGGIEGIEAFFGQGTRLTVV.